The present TCR beta chain was sequenced within a study of T cell clonotyping in hematopoietic cell transplantation. Whole-study findings and limits: At the given depth, recipient repertoires were over 95% de novo clonotypes. After transplant, recipient diversity fell while pathologically expanded clonotypes grew through day 180. Higher Inverse Simpson Index values in graft donor and pretransplant recipient predicted broader posttransplant TCR diversity. CD4 and CD8 repertoire contributions could not be separated without sorting.

Here immunoSEQ multiplex PCR was the method, and the copy in TCRdb shows in-frame clones only, minus some. The sample shows fewer than 45,000 clones, approximately 88% of them seen only once. About this clone itself: No antigen is known for it.

The V end was cut by 11 bases, the J end by 0 bases, with 14 bases between. There are 13 residues in the CDR3. This receptor was obtained from a woman between 40 and 50 years old in good health. Some clones in this sample may be carry-over from other donors' samples. J is TRBJ2-7 and V is TRBV23-1; D may be TRBD1 or TRBD2 (5 bases each). TRBV23-1 is noted as an ORF with a role that remains uncertain. The sequencing sample was made of peripheral blood mononuclear cells. CDR3 sequence: CAPRGVSSYEQYF. The CDR3 DNA reads TGCGCCCCCCGAGGGGTTAGCTCCTACGAGCAGTACTTC.